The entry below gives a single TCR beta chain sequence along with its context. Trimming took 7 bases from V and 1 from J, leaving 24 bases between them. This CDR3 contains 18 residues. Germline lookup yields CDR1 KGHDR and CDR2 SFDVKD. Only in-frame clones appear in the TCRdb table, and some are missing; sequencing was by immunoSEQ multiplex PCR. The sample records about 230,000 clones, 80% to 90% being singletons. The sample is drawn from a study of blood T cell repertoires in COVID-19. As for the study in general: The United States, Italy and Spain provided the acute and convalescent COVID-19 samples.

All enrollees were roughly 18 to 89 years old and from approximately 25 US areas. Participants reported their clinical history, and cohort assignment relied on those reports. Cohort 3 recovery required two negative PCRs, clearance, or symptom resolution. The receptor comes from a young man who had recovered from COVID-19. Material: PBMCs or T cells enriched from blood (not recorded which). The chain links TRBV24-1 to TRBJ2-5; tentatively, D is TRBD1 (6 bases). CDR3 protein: CATSRGAYRETPQETQYF. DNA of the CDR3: TGTGCCACCAGCCGAGGTGCTTACAGGGAGACCCCCCAAGAGACCCAGTACTTC.